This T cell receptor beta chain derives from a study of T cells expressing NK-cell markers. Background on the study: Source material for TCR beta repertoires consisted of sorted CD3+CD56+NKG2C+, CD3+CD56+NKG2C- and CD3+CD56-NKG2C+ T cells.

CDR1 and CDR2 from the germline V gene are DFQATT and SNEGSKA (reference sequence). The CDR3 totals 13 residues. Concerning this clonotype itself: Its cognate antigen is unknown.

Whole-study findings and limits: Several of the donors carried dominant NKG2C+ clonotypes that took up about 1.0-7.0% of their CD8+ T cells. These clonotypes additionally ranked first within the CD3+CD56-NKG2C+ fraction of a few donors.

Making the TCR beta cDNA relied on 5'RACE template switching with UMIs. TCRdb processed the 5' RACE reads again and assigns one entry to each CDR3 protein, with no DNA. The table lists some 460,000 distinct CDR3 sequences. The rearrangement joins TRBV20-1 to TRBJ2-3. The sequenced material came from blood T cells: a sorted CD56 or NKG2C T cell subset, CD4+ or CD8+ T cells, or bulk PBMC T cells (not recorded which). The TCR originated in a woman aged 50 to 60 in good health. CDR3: CSARHPQRDTQYF.